The T cell receptor beta chain described here comes from a study of blood T cell repertoires in COVID-19. Across the study: PBMCs, B-cell-depleted T cells, or T cells provided the cDNA or gDNA that made up the material.

Produced via immunoSEQ multiplex PCR; TCRdb's table is partial and in-frame only. The sample shows some 74,000 clones, 75% to 85% of them seen only once. The CDR3 loop spans 13 amino acids. In germline, CDR1 is LGHDT, CDR2 YNNKEL (reference sequence). Trimming shortened V by 1 base and J by 5 bases, and 8 bases separated the two germline ends. Sequencing input: peripheral blood. The chain is built from TRBV3-1 (or the pseudogene TRBV3-2) and TRBJ2-5; no firm D call. This receptor was taken from a man older than 75 with acute or convalescent COVID-19. The DNA for the CDR3 is TGTGCCAGCAGCCAAGTGAGAAGTGAGACCCAGTACTTC. The encoded protein is CASSQVRSETQYF.